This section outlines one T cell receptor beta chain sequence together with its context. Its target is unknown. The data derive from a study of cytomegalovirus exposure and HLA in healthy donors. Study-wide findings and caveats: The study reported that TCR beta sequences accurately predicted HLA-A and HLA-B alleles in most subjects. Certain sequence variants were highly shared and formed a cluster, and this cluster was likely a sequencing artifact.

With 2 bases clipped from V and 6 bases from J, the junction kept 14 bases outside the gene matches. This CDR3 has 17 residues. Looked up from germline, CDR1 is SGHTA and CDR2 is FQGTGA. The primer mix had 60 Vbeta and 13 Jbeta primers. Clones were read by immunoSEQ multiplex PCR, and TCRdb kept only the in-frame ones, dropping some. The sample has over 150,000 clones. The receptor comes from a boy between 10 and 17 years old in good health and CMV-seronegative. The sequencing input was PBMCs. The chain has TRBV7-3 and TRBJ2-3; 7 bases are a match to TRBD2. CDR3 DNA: TGTGCCAGCAGCTTAGGTGGGGGGGGACGCTCCGCGGATACGCAGTATTTT. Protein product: CASSLGGGGRSADTQYF. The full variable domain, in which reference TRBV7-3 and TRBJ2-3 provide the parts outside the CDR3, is GAGVSQTPSNKVTEKGKYVELRCDPISGHTALYWYRQSLGQGPEFLIYFQGTGAADDSGLPNDRFFAVRPEGSVSTLKIQRTERGDSAVYLCASSLGGGGRSADTQYFGPGTRLTVL.